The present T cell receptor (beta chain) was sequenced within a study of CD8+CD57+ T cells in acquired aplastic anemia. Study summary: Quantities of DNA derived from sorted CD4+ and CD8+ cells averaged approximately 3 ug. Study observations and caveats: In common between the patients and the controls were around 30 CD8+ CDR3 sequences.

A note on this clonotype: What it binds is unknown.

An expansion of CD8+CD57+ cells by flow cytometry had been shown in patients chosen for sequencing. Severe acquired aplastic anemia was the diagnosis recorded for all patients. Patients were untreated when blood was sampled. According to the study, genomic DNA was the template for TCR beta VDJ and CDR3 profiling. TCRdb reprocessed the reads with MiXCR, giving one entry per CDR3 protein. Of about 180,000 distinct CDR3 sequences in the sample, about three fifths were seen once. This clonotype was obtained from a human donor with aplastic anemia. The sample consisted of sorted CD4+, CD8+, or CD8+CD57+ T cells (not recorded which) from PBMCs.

DNA for the CDR3: TGCAGTGCTAGCTCAGGGGGCCCGAACACCGGGGAGCTGTTTTTT. Protein: CSASSGGPNTGELFF. The chain is built from TRBV20-1 and TRBJ2-2, with 8 bases matching TRBD1. This CDR3 has 15 amino acids. Germline CDR1 reads DFQATT; CDR2 reads SNEGSKA (reference sequence). The V segment lost 3 bases and the J segment 0 bases; nucleotides outside the gene matches: 3.